This TCR beta chain was identified during a study of T cells after yellow fever vaccination (dated by TCRdb to the late 2010s). Background for the entire study: The SMART-Seq v4 Ultra Low Input RNA kit was used to prepare libraries from fractions with low cell numbers. To follow T-cell clones before and after both primary and booster YFV17D yellow fever vaccination, bulk TCR alpha and beta repertoires underwent longitudinal sequencing. Blood was drawn at multiple timepoints before and after primary and secondary immunization, with bulk PBMC replicates and cell subsets isolated. The cohort comprised two healthy male donors, one aged 18 to 30 and one aged 30 to 40 years.

Only a few counts were recorded for this clonotype. This clone's antigen is unknown. No much larger clonotype is one base removed from it; base qualities were not supplied. TCR cDNA was synthesized by 5'RACE template switching, through which a universal primer site and unique molecular identifiers were introduced. cDNA synthesis was primed from both the TCR alpha and TCR beta constant segments. Library amplification used two PCR steps, and the second PCR step added sample barcodes and sequencing adapters. Sequencing of libraries was performed on Illumina HiSeq 2500 (2x100 bp) or NovaSeq (2x150 bp). Concerning the study's data processing: Reads were demultiplexed and collapsed into UMI consensus sequences with MIGEC, and V(D)J alignment was performed with MiXCR. Vaccine-responding clonotypes were identified with edgeR using replicate PBMC samples, with FDR below 0.01 and a log2 fold change above 5 up to day 15 being required. Each bulk clonotype was labeled CD4 or CD8 based on which sequenced repertoire, CD4 or CD8, contained the clonotype at higher abundance. Clones were called with MiXCR by TCRdb after fastp trimmed the public reads at Q25, and only in-frame beta chains were retained. All rows with the same CDR3 protein become a single entry with the most common DNA and genes. Here the V and J calls rest on TCRdb's processing, not on the authors' analysis. The sample records a few hundred thousand distinct CDR3 sequences, roughly 6.1% of which are singletons. The ten largest clones capture approximately 16% of the sample.

The sample's treatment or condition label, in plain terms: live attenuated yellow fever vaccine strain. At every blood-draw timepoint, two biological replicates of bulk PBMCs were collected. A standard Ficoll-Paque protocol was used to isolate PBMCs from peripheral blood. TriZol was used to extract RNA from bulk PBMCs, CD4 and CD8 fractions, and dextramer-positive and dextramer-negative fractions. Results and caveats for the whole study, not just this receptor: A small fraction of clonotypes appeared in both the CD4 and CD8 compartments, likely as a result of convergent recombination. Because the study included only a couple of donors, the extent to which the findings can be generalized is limited. After the booster, most clones that had expanded after primary vaccination were detected again (almost 97% of CD4 and about 88% of CD8), suggesting broad maintenance of memory. Because abundant contaminating clonotypes from the bulk population could be contained in FACS-sorted repertoires, computational filtering was required. Compared with the primary T-cell response, the secondary T-cell response was faster but weaker, reaching its peak on day 5 rather than on day 15.

The CDR3 runs 18 amino acids, cysteine and phenylalanine included. Just CDR3 DNA is preserved here, 54 bases in frame from base 1. For CDR1 and CDR2, the germline V gene (reference sequence) lists DFQATT and SNEGSKA. V lost 5 bases and J lost 2 bases, and the count of bases not matched to a germline gene is 15. Specimen: PBMCs, collected 5 days after the yellow fever booster vaccination. The receptor was isolated from a man aged 25 to 40 who received the YFV17D yellow fever vaccine. The chain links TRBV20-1 with TRBJ2-3; TRBD2 agrees with 11 junctional bases. The encoded CDR3 is CSALIAGGPYQATDTQYF. The base sequence is TGCAGTGCTCTTATAGCGGGAGGGCCTTATCAGGCCACAGATACGCAGTATTTT.